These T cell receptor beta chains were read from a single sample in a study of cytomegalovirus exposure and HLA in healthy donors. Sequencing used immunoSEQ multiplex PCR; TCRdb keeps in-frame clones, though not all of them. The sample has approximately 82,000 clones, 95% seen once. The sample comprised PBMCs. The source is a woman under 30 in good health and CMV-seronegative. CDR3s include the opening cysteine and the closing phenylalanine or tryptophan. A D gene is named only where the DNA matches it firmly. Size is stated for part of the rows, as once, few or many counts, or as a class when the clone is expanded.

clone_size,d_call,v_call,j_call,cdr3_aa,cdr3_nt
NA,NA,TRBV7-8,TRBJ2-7,CASSLVLSTFPYEQYF,TGTGCCAGCAGCTTAGTGTTGAGCACCTTCCCCTACGAGCAGTACTTC
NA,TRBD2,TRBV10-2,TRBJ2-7,CASSEGSGRVYEQYF,TGCGCCAGCAGTGAAGGAAGCGGGAGGGTTTACGAGCAGTACTTC
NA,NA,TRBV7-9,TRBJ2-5,CASELPQETQYF,TGTGCCAGCGAACTCCCTCAAGAGACCCAGTACTTC
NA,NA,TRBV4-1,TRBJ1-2,CASSQDSGGFNYGYTF,TGCGCCAGCAGCCAAGATTCTGGCGGCTTTAACTATGGCTACACCTTC
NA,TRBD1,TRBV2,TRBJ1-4,CASRTGQGLSEKLFF,TGTGCCAGCAGGACGGGACAGGGACTATCTGAAAAACTGTTTTTT
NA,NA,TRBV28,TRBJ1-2,CASREEYGGYTF,TGTGCCAGCAGAGAAGAATACGGTGGCTACACCTTC
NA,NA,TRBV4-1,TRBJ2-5,CASSPLVAETQYF,TGCGCCAGCAGCCCCCTAGTCGCAGAGACCCAGTACTTC
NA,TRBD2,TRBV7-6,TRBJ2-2,CASSPLGLGVTGELFF,TGTGCCAGCAGCCCACTAGGACTAGGAGTTACCGGGGAGCTGTTTTTT
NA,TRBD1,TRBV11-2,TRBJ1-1,CASSRTGGDTEAFF,TGTGCCAGCAGCCGGACAGGGGGCGACACTGAAGCTTTCTTT
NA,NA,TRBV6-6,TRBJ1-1,CASRKTEEGAFF,TGTGCCAGCAGAAAGACAGAGGAAGGAGCTTTCTTT
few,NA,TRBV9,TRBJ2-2,CASSPSLQGNTGELFF,TGTGCCAGCAGCCCGAGCTTACAGGGGAACACCGGGGAGCTGTTTTTT
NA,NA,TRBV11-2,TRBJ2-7,CASSSGPSFTRPVYEQYF,TGTGCCAGCAGCTCCGGCCCTTCTTTTACGAGGCCCGTCTACGAGCAGTACTTC
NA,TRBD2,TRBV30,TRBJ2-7,CAWSRGGLGIEQYF,TGTGCCTGGAGTCGGGGGGGTCTTGGGATCGAGCAGTACTTC
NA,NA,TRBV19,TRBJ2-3,CASSILAISSTDTQYF,TGTGCCAGTAGTATACTAGCGATCTCTAGCACAGATACGCAGTATTTT
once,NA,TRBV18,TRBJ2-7,CASSYRRDGGSYEQYF,TGTGCCAGCTCATATCGACGGGACGGGGGCTCCTACGAGCAGTACTTC
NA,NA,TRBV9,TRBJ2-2,CASSVGQANTGELFF,TGTGCCAGCAGCGTAGGGCAGGCGAACACCGGGGAGCTGTTTTTT